This TCR beta chain was sequenced in a study of cytomegalovirus exposure and HLA in healthy donors. Study findings and constraints: It was about 180 TCR beta chains that were listed as cytomegalovirus-associated. Likely technical artifact: a cluster of highly shared sequence variants.

PCR primers comprised 60 Vbeta and 13 Jbeta primers. Sequencing was performed with immunoSEQ multiplex PCR; in TCRdb, only in-frame clones are kept and a portion is missing. The sample includes some 140,000 clones, roughly 74% of them seen just once. Notes on this clone: Its specificity is unknown.

Germline V gives CDR1 GTSNPN, CDR2 SVGIG (reference sequence). V lost 0 bases and J lost 6; bases outside the gene matches: 6. The CDR3 spans 15 residues. V is TRBV30 and J is TRBJ1-5; 9 bases agree with TRBD1. The specimen was PBMCs. This receptor was taken from a man younger than 30 in good health and CMV-seronegative. The CDR3 sequence: CAWSVGDRDSQPQHF. In DNA form, the CDR3 reads TGTGCCTGGAGTGTAGGGGACAGGGATTCTCAGCCCCAGCATTTT.